A single sample gave rise to the 4 T cell receptor beta chains below, sequenced in a study of OX40 agonist ivuxolimab in advanced cancers. Profiling relied on immunoSEQ multiplex PCR, and the TCRdb table lists in-frame clones only, not all of them. The top ten clones hold roughly 0.41% of a sample with over 65,000 clones, under 90% of them seen once. Material: CD4+ or CD8+ T cells sorted from blood, obtained in a trial of the OX40 agonist ivuxolimab. These receptors all stem from an adult with an advanced solid tumor such as melanoma, head and neck, liver or kidney cancer.

J is TRBJ1-4 and V is TRBV7-9; D perhaps matches TRBD1 (5 bases). The CDR3 runs 14 residues. V was shortened by 1 base and J by 7 bases, with 10 bases between the two germline ends. Germline CDR1 is SEHNR and CDR2 is FQNEAQ (reference sequence). The CDR3 here is CASSLVGGSEKLFF. The CDR3 DNA reads as TGTGCCAGCAGCTTAGTTGGGGGAAGTGAAAAACTGTTTTTT.

V is TRBV4-1 and J is TRBJ2-7, with 7 bases lining up with TRBD2. Trimming at V came to 0 bases and at J to 1 base, leaving 3 bases not matched to a gene. CDR3 length: 15 amino acids. CDR1 and CDR2 from the germline V gene are MGHRA and YSYEKL. The CDR3 sequence is CASSQDDGGSYEQYV. The CDR3 DNA reads TGCGCCAGCAGCCAAGATGACGGGGGGTCCTACGAGCAGTACGTC.

The chain joins TRBV11-2 to TRBJ1-2, with TRBD1 matching 7 bases. This CDR3 spans 15 amino acids. CDR1 and CDR2 from the germline V gene are SGHAT and FQNNGV. Trimming at V came to 5 bases and at J to 5 bases, leaving 11 bases not matched to a gene. The CDR3 DNA is TGTGCCAGCAGCCCTGGGACAGCCCCAGAGTATGGCTACACCTTC. Translating gives CASSPGTAPEYGYTF.

The chain couples TRBV9 to TRBJ2-2; D is unclear. Trimming stripped 2 bases from V and 3 bases from J, with 8 bases between. Germline-derived CDR1 and CDR2 are SGDLS and YYNGEE. The CDR3 is 14 amino acids. CDR3 in DNA: TGTGCCAGCAGCGTTCGAATCGACACCGGGGAGCTGTTTTTT. Its protein is CASSVRIDTGELFF.